This TCR beta chain was retrieved from a study of T cell repertoires in cytomegalovirus infection. Study background: Signatures in public TCR beta sequences pointed to both CMV infection and matching HLA type. The study's findings and limits: The ex vivo response showed dominance by HLA-C-restricted CMV-specific TCR beta clonotypes. Cumulative public TCR beta family frequency identified carriers of CMV plus the relevant HLA.

About this clonotype: The antigen remains undetermined.

TCRdb redid the calling of the reads with MiXCR, one entry per CDR3 protein. This repertoire shows under 120,000 distinct CDR3 sequences, over 40% found once; its top ten account for about 76%. Source: CD8+ T cells from cultured PBMCs, taken from culture after CMV antigen stimulation. This clonotype was sampled from a human donor in good health (CMV status not recorded). Some clones in this sample may be carry-over from other donors' samples.

The CDR3 here is CASSRGAGGTDTQYF. In nucleotides, the CDR3 is TGCGCCAGCAGCCGGGGGGCCGGGGGCACAGATACGCAGTATTTT. This rearrangement joins TRBV4-1 to TRBJ2-3; possibly TRBD1 or TRBD2 for D (6 bases each). Per the germline V gene, CDR1 is MGHRA and CDR2 is YSYEKL. The CDR3 loop spans 15 amino acids. V lost 4 bases to trimming and J lost 1 base, with 12 bases between them.